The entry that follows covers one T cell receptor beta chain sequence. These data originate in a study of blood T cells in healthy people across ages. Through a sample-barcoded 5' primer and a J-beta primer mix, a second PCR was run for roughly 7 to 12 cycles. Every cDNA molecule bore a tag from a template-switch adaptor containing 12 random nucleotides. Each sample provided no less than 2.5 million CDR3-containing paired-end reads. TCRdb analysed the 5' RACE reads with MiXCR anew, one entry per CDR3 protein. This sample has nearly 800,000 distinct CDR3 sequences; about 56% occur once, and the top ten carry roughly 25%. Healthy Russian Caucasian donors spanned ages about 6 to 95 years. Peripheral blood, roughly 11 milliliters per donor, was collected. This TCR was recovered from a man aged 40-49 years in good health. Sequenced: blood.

The CDR3 DNA is TGTGCCAGCAGCTTAGATCAAGGGATTAAAGACGAGCAGTACTTC. Protein: CASSLDQGIKDEQYF. The V call is TRBV7-8, the J call TRBJ2-7; no clear D gene. The germline V gene encodes CDR1 SGHVS and CDR2 FQNEAQ. Trimming took 1 base from V and 5 from J, leaving 15 bases between them. This CDR3 spans 15 amino acids.